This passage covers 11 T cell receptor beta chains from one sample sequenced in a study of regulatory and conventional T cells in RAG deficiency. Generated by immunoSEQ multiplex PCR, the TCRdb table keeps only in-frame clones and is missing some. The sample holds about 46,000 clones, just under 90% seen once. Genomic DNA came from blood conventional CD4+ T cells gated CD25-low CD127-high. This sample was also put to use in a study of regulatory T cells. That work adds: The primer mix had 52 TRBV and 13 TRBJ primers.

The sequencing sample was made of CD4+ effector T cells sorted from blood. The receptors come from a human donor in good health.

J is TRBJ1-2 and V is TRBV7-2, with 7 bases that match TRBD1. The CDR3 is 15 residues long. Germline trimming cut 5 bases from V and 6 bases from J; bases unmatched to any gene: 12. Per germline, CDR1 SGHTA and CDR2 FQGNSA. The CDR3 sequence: CASSLGGGTAHGYTF. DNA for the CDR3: TGTGCCAGCAGCCTAGGGGGCGGGACAGCTCATGGCTACACCTTC.

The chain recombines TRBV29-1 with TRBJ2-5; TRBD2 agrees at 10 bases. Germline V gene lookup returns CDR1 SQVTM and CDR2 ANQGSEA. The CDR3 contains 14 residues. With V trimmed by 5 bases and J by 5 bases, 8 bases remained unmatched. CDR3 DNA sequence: TGCAGCGTTTTCCTAGCGGGGGCAGGGGAGACCCAGTACTTC. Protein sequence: CSVFLAGAGETQYF.

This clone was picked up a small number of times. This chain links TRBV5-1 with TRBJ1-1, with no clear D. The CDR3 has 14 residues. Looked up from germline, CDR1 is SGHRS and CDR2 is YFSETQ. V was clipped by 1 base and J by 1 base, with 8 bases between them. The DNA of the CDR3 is TGCGCCAGCAGCTTGCAGCAAGGGAACACTGAAGCTTTCTTT. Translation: CASSLQQGNTEAFF.

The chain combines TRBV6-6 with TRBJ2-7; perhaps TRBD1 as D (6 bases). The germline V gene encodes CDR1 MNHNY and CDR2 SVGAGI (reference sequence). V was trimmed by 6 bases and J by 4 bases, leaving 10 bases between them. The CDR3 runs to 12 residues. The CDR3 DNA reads TGTGCCAGCAGCTCAGGGGTGTACGAGCAGTACTTC. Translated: CASSSGVYEQYF.

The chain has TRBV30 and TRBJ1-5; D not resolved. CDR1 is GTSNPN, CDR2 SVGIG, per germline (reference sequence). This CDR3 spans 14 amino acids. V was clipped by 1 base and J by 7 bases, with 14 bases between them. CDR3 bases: TGTGCCTGGAGTGGAGGACTTAATCGACAGCCCCAGCATTTT. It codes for CAWSGGLNRQPQHF.

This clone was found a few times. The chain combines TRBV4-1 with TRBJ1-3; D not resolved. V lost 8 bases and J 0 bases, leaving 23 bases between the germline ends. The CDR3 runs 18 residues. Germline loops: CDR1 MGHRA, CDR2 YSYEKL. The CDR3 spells CASRQLDLVANSGNTIYF. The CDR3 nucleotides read TGCGCCAGCCGACAACTGGACCTCGTCGCTAACTCTGGAAACACCATATATTTT.

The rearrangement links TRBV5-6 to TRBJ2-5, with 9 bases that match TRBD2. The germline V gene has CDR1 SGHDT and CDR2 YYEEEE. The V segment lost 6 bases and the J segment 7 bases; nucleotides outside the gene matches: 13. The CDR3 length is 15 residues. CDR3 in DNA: TGTGCCAGCATCCGAAGGGGGACTAGCTTTGGGACCCAGTACTTC. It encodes CASIRRGTSFGTQYF.

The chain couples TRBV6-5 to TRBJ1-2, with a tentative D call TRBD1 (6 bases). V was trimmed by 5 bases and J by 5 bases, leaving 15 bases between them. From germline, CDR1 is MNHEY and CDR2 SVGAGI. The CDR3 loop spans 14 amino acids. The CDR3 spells CASSEGDRRYGYTF. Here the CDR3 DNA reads TGTGCCAGCAGTGAAGGTGACAGGAGGTATGGCTACACCTTC.

The CDR3 bases are TGTGCCAGCAGAACCCCGTCGAAAGTACATTATCAGCCCCAGCATTTT. It specifies CASRTPSKVHYQPQHF. The V and J genes are TRBV28 and TRBJ1-5; D gene ambiguous. This CDR3 spans 16 amino acids. CDR1 MDHEN and CDR2 SYDVKM come from the germline V gene. The V end lost 6 bases, the J end lost 5 bases, and 20 bases lay between the germline ends.

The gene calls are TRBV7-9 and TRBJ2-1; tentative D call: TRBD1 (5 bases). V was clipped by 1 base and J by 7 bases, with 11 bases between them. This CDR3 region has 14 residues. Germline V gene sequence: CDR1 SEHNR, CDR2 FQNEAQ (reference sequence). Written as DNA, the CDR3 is TGTGCCAGCAGCTTAGAGCAGGGATTGAATGAGCAGTTCTTC. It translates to CASSLEQGLNEQFF.

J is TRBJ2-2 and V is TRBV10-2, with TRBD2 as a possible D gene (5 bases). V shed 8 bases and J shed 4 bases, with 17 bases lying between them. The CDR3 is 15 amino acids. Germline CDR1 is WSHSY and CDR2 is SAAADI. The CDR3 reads CASYYPGISTGELFF. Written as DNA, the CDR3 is TGCGCCAGCTACTACCCCGGGATTAGCACCGGGGAGCTGTTTTTT.